The source of this T cell receptor beta chain is a study of response to subunit inactivated influenza vaccine. Study results and limitations: Only a handful of new T cells, the authors suggested, are recruited with each seasonal influenza vaccination.

MiXCR, run by TCRdb on the RT-PCR reads, gives a single entry per CDR3 protein. The sample consists of hundreds of thousands of distinct CDR3 sequences, around a sixth of them appearing once. A word on this clonotype: The antigen is not known.

Germline values: CDR1 SGHTA, CDR2 FQGNSA. The CDR3 contains 17 residues. V was trimmed by 5 bases and J by 1 base, leaving 17 bases between them. The sample here was PBMCs from blood, taken roughly 5 days after vaccination. V gene TRBV7-2 combines with J gene TRBJ2-2, with D possibly being TRBD1 (5 bases). This sequence was found in a man in his forties or fifties who received an inactivated influenza vaccine. The CDR3 nucleotides are TGTGCCAGCAGCCCACCCCAAGGCAGGGTGAACACCGGGGAGCTGTTTTTT. Translated: CASSPPQGRVNTGELFF. The whole variable domain, filled in from reference TRBV7-2 and TRBJ2-2, reads GAGVSQSPSNKVTEKGKDVELRCDPISGHTALYWYRQSLGQGLEFLIYFQGNSAPDKSGLPSDRFSAERTGGSVSTLTIQRTQQEDSAVYLCASSPPQGRVNTGELFFGEGSRLTVL.